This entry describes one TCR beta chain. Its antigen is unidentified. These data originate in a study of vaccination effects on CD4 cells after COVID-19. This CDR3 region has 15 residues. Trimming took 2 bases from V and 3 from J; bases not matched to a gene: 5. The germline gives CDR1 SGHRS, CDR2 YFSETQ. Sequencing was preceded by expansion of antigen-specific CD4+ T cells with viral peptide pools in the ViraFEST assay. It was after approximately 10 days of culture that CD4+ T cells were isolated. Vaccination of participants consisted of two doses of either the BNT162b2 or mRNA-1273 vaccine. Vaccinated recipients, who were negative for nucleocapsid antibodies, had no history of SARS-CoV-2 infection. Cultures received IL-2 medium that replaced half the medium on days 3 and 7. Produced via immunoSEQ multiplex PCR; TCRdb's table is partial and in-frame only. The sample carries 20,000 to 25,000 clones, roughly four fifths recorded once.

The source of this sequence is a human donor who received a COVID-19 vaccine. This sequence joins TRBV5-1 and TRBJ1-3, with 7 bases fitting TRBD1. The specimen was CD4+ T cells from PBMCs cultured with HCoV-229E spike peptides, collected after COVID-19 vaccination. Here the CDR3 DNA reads TGCGCCAGCAGCTTTACAGGGGCTTTTGGAAACACCATATATTTT. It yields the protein CASSFTGAFGNTIYF.